This T cell receptor beta chain was captured in a study of blood T cell repertoires in COVID-19. The wider study: Samples taken during acute and convalescent COVID-19 were collected in the United States, Italy and Spain.

In the authors' methods: Reference gene primer amplification in the assay estimated nucleated cell counts. The assay was immunoSEQ multiplex PCR, and TCRdb's table has in-frame clones only and misses some. That table supplies the V and J calls and clone size; D and trimming were determined from the DNA. The sample yields 200,000 to 250,000 clones, 75% to 90% seen once. This CDR3 has 15 residues. With 1 base clipped from V and 7 bases from J, the junction kept 12 bases outside the gene matches. CDR1 is SQVTM and CDR2 is ANQGSEA in the germline V gene. The sequenced sample consisted of peripheral blood. V usage is TRBV29-1 and J usage is TRBJ1-2, with TRBD1 matching over 7 bases. The clonotype originates from a man aged 25 to 40 with COVID-19, enrolled during active disease. The CDR3 here is CSVEGGLDRSGGYTF. For the CDR3, the DNA is TGCAGCGTTGAAGGGGGGTTGGACAGGTCAGGTGGCTACACCTTC.